Detailed here is one TCR beta chain. This sample was included in a study of blood T cell repertoires in COVID-19. Here immunoSEQ multiplex PCR was the method, and the copy in TCRdb shows in-frame clones only, minus some. The profile shows under 300,000 clones, under 90% of them singletons. CDR3 length: 15 residues. Trimming at V came to 0 bases and at J to 0 bases, leaving 2 bases not matched to a gene. CDR1 is SQVTM, CDR2 ANQGSEA, per germline. This chain connects TRBV29-1 to TRBJ2-3; 8 bases match TRBD2. The sample was peripheral blood. The sequence was collected from a woman between 55 and 75 years old with active or convalescent COVID-19. As DNA, the CDR3 is TGCAGCGTTGAAGATAGCGGGGCTAGCACAGATACGCAGTATTTT. This codes for CSVEDSGASTDTQYF.